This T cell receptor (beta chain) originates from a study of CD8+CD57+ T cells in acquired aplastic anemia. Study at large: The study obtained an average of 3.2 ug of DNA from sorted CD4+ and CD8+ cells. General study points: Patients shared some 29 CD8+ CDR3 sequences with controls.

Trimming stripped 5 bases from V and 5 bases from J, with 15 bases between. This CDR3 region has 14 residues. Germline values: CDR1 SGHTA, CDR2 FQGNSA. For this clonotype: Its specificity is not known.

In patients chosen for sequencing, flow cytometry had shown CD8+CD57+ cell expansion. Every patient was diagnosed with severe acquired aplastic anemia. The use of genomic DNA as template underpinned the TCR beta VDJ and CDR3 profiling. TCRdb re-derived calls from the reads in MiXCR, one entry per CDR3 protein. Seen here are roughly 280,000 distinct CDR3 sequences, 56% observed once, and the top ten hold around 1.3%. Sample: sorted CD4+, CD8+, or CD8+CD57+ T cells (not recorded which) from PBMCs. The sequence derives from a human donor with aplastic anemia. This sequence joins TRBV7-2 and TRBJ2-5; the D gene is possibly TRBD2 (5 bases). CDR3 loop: CASSPAEGRETQYF. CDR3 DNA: TGTGCCAGCAGCCCCGCTGAGGGTCGTGAGACCCAGTACTTC.